The next 14 T cell receptor beta chains were all read from a single sample in a study of blood T cell repertoires in COVID-19. Sequenced by immunoSEQ multiplex PCR; TCRdb stores in-frame clones only, minus some. The table includes around 430,000 clones, about 83% detected once. The source material was PBMCs or T cells enriched from blood (not recorded which). These receptors came from a woman aged 45-65 years who had recovered from COVID-19.

This clone came up once. V gene TRBV4-2 combines with J gene TRBJ2-1; TRBD2 is a possible D gene (6 bases). Germline V gene sequence: CDR1 LGHNA, CDR2 YNFKEQ. This CDR3 comprises 14 residues. Trimming removed 4 bases at V and 5 bases at J, with 12 bases between. The CDR3 reads CASSPADYNNEQFF. The CDR3, as DNA: TGTGCCAGCAGCCCTGCGGACTACAACAATGAGCAGTTCTTC.

This clone has only a few counts. The gene calls are TRBV6-1 and TRBJ2-7, with 7 bases aligning to TRBD1. The CDR3 consists of 16 residues. After removal of 4 bases from V and 2 bases from J, the junction contained 11 bases not matched to a gene. Germline CDR1 reads MNHNS; CDR2 reads SASEGT. In DNA, the CDR3 is TGTGCCAGCAGTGGTGGATACAGGGGCAAAACCTACGAGCAGTACTTC. Translated: CASSGGYRGKTYEQYF.

The chain has TRBV15 and TRBJ1-1; TRBD1 matches at 7 bases. J was trimmed by 11 bases and V by 1 base; bases with no gene match: 10. CDR1 and CDR2 from the germline V gene are LNHNV and YYDKDF (reference sequence). The CDR3 has 14 amino acids. The CDR3 nucleotides read TGTGCCACCAGCAGAGCGGGAACAGGGGACGTGGCTTTCTTT. This gives the protein CATSRAGTGDVAFF.

This chain connects TRBV6-5 to TRBJ1-1; D remains ambiguous. This CDR3 has 13 residues. The germline V and J ends were trimmed by 5 bases and 2 bases, with 9 bases remaining between them. Per germline, CDR1 MNHEY and CDR2 SVGAGI. CDR3 in amino acids: CASSREGNTEAFF. CDR3 bases: TGTGCCAGCAGTAGGGAGGGTAACACTGAAGCTTTCTTT.

The chain carries TRBV27 and TRBJ1-1; 7 nucleotides agree with TRBD1. The CDR3 is made up of 14 amino acids. CDR1 and CDR2 (germline): MNHEY, SMNVEV (reference sequence). V shed 6 bases and J 6 bases; nucleotides not matched to a gene: 10. Written as DNA, the CDR3 is TGTGCCAGCAGCTGGACAGGTGCCCCCGCTGAAGCTTTCTTT. It encodes CASSWTGAPAEAFF.

The chain carries TRBV5-4 and TRBJ2-5, with 7 bases identical to TRBD1. The germline V gene encodes CDR1 SGHNT and CDR2 YYREEE (reference sequence). With V trimmed by 3 bases and J by 3 bases, 11 bases remained unmatched. The CDR3 is 16 amino acids. CDR3 DNA: TGTGCCAGCAGCTCCCGGGACAGCAAAACCAAAGAGACCCAGTACTTC. The encoded protein is CASSSRDSKTKETQYF.

V gene TRBV5-1 combines with J gene TRBJ2-7; perhaps TRBD2 as D (5 bases). This CDR3 has 15 residues. V was shortened by 0 bases and J by 2 bases, with 12 bases between the two germline ends. From germline, CDR1 is SGHRS and CDR2 YFSETQ. The CDR3 coding sequence is TGCGCCAGCAGCTTGGTGTGGGGAGAGGCCTACGAGCAGTACTTC. Translating gives CASSLVWGEAYEQYF.

The V and J genes are TRBV14 and TRBJ2-7; 11 positions agree with TRBD2. The CDR3 extends over 12 amino acids. V gave up 7 bases and J gave up 9 bases; unmatched junction bases: 5. Germline V lookup: CDR1 SGHDN, CDR2 FVKESK. The CDR3, as DNA: TGTGCCAGCACTAGCGGGGGGCCTGTGCAGTACTTC. Residues: CASTSGGPVQYF.

The chain links TRBV5-6 to TRBJ2-3; TRBD1 agrees at 10 bases. The CDR3 is 14 amino acids. Germline V gene lookup returns CDR1 SGHDT and CDR2 YYEEEE. J gave up 6 bases and V 2 bases, and 3 bases lay outside the gene matches. CDR3 in DNA: TGTGCCAGCAGCTTCGGGACAGGGGAGGATACGCAGTATTTT. Encoded protein: CASSFGTGEDTQYF. The variable domain in full, with the rest retrieved from reference TRBV5-6 and TRBJ2-3, is DAGVTQSPTHLIKTRGQQVTLRCSPKSGHDTVSWYQQALGQGPQFIFQYYEEEERQRGNFPDRFSGHQFPNYSSELNVNALLLGDSALYLCASSFGTGEDTQYFGPGTRLTVL.

The V call is TRBV12-5, the J call TRBJ2-7; D gene unclear. Between the trimmed V and J ends, which lost 2 bases and 5 bases, there was a span of 7 bases. The CDR3 length is 12 residues. Per the germline V gene, CDR1 is LGHNT and CDR2 is FRNRAP. In DNA, the CDR3 is TGTGCTAGTGGTTTGCTCCAGGACGAGCAGTACTTC. Encoded protein: CASGLLQDEQYF.

The CDR3 DNA is TGTGCCAGCAGGACCGGGACACAGAACACCGGGGAGCTGTTTTTT. It encodes CASRTGTQNTGELFF. This sequence joins TRBV7-3 and TRBJ2-2; perhaps TRBD1 as D (6 bases). There are 15 residues in the CDR3. CDR1 SGHTA and CDR2 FQGTGA come from the germline V gene. The V and J ends lost 6 bases and 1 base respectively, with 12 bases between them. Full variable domain (missing parts from reference TRBV7-3 and TRBJ2-2): GAGVSQTPSNKVTEKGKYVELRCDPISGHTALYWYRQSLGQGPEFLIYFQGTGAADDSGLPNDRFFAVRPEGSVSTLKIQRTERGDSAVYLCASRTGTQNTGELFFGEGSRLTVL.

The V and J genes are TRBV28 and TRBJ2-7, with D maybe TRBD1 (6 bases). Germline CDR1 and CDR2: MDHEN and SYDVKM. This CDR3 has 15 residues. Deletions cut 5 bases from V and 6 bases from J, with 20 bases between. The CDR3 sequence: CASSTSQGKEVEQYF. The CDR3, as DNA: TGTGCCAGCAGTACCTCTCAGGGGAAAGAGGTCGAGCAGTACTTC.

This clone has a handful of counts. The CDR3 region has the DNA TGTGCCAGTTCCCTACTAGGACAGGGGTTATACGAGCAGTACTTC. It yields the protein CASSLLGQGLYEQYF. The chain couples TRBV6-5 to TRBJ2-7; 9 bases agree with TRBD1. Germline CDR1 reads MNHEY; CDR2 reads SVGAGI. J gave up 4 bases and V 9 bases, and 13 bases lay outside the gene matches. This CDR3 has 15 residues.

CDR3 protein: CAISEIMTGVEQYF. The CDR3 DNA sequence: TGTGCCATCAGTGAGATAATGACAGGTGTTGAGCAGTACTTC. This chain connects TRBV10-3 to TRBJ2-7; D possibly corresponds to TRBD1 (6 bases). Trimming took 2 bases from V and 7 from J, leaving 15 bases between them. This CDR3 has 14 amino acids. The V gene's germline CDR1 is ENHRY and CDR2 SYGVKD.